The rows below give T cell receptor beta chains drawn from one sample of a study of T-cell memory formation after mild COVID-19. TCRdb used MiXCR to reprocess the 5' RACE reads, holding one entry per CDR3 protein. This sample has 450,000 to 650,000 distinct CDR3 sequences, with less than 25% found just once. The sample was PBMCs or a T cell subset sorted from them (not recorded which). These receptors all stem from an adult woman who had mild COVID-19 (a few samples of this study predate the infection). Cell type and time point are not known. Each CDR3 is given with its conserved first and last residue. Fields, in order: clone size, J gene, D gene, V gene, CDR3 protein, CDR3 DNA. The D gene is left open where the match is weak. Clone size is shown for a subset of rows, as once, few, many or a class of expanded clone.

few	TRBJ2-1	TRBD2	TRBV20-1	CSAKASGGWGEQFF	TGCAGTGCTAAGGCTAGCGGGGGTTGGGGTGAGCAGTTCTTC
few	TRBJ2-3	TRBD2	TRBV7-8	CASSLRLAPTDTQYF	TGTGCCAGCAGCCTGAGACTAGCGCCCACAGATACGCAGTATTTT
NA	TRBJ2-5	NA	TRBV9	CASSSSGWETQYF	TGTGCCAGCAGCTCCTCAGGGTGGGAGACCCAGTACTTC
NA	TRBJ1-2	TRBD1	TRBV7-9	CASEGTGKLYYGYTF	TGTGCCAGTGAAGGGACAGGGAAGTTGTACTATGGCTACACCTTC
NA	TRBJ1-4	TRBD1	TRBV29-1	CSVGGTGLKLFF	TGCAGCGTTGGCGGGACAGGGTTAAAACTGTTTTTT
NA	TRBJ2-3	TRBD2	TRBV7-9	CASSSPSGRPDTQYF	TGTGCCAGCAGCTCCCCAAGCGGGAGACCAGATACGCAGTATTTT
few	TRBJ1-2	TRBD1	TRBV7-9	CASSPTGGVDGYTF	TGTGCCAGCAGCCCGACAGGGGGAGTCGATGGCTACACCTTC
NA	TRBJ1-6	TRBD1	TRBV5-1	CASSLRSGQGNSPLHF	TGCGCCAGCAGCTTGAGGTCGGGACAGGGCAATTCACCCCTCCACTTT
few	TRBJ1-5	NA	TRBV7-9	CASSLEGKQAQHF	TGTGCCAGCAGCTTAGAGGGCAAACAAGCCCAGCATTTT
NA	TRBJ1-1	NA	TRBV12-3/TRBV12-4	CASIGGVDTEAFF	TGTGCCAGCATTGGAGGAGTAGACACTGAAGCTTTCTTT
NA	TRBJ2-6	NA	TRBV25-1	CASSEYDSPTGANVLTF	TGTGCCAGCAGTGAATATGACAGCCCCACGGGGGCCAACGTCCTGACTTTC
NA	TRBJ2-7	NA	TRBV23-1	CASSQRNVLQMAEQYF	TGCGCCAGCAGTCAAAGGAACGTACTACAGATGGCAGAGCAGTACTTC